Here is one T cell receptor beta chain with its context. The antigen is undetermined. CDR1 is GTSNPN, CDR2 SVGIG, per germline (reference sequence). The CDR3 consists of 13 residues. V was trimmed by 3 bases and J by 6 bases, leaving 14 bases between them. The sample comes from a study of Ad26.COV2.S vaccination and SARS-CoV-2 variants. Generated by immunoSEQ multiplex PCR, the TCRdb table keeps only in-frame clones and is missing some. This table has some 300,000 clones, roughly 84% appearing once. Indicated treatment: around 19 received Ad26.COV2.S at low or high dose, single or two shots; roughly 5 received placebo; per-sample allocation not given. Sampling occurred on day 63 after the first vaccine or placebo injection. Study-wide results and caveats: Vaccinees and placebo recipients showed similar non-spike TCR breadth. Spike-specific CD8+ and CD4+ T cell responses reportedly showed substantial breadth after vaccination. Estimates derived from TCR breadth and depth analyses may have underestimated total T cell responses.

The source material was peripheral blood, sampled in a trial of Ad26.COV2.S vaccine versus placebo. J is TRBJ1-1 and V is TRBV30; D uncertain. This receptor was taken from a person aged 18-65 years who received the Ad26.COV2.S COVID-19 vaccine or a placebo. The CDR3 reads CAWSAPRSSEAFF. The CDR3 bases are TGTGCCTGGAGCGCCCCGAGGTCTTCTGAAGCTTTCTTT.